Listed below are T cell receptor beta chains from one sample, sequenced in a study of shared clonotypes between healthy human individuals. Repertoires were generated with immunoSEQ multiplex PCR, while TCRdb's copy carries only in-frame clones and drops some. The data contain 150,000 to 200,000 clones, approximately 95% of them singletons. Sequenced input: naive CD4+ T cells sorted from blood. These receptors were obtained from a woman in her twenties or thirties in good health. CDR3s include the opening cysteine and the closing phenylalanine or tryptophan. Each record gives: V gene, D gene, J gene, clone size, CDR3 length, CDR3 DNA, CDR3 protein. D genes are given only for firm matches. A row's size may be missing; if present it is once, few, many or a size class.

TRBV27	TRBD1	TRBJ2-7	-	15	TGTGCCAGCAGCGCCTCGGGACAGAAACCCTACGAGCAGTACTTC	CASSASGQKPYEQYF
TRBV2	TRBD2	TRBJ2-2	-	16	TGTGCCAGCAAGGGCGGGAGGGCCGTTTTCGCCGGGGAGCTGTTTTTT	CASKGGRAVFAGELFF
TRBV18	-	TRBJ1-5	-	14	TGTGCCACCACCCTAAGGGACGGGAATCAGCCCCAGCATTTT	CATTLRDGNQPQHF
TRBV5-1	-	TRBJ1-5	-	13	TGCGCCAGCAGGCCTTCTTGGGATCAGCCCCAGCATTTT	CASRPSWDQPQHF
TRBV4-1	TRBD2	TRBJ2-7	-	13	TGCGCCACCCGTGGAGCGGGGTCCTACGAGCAGTACTTC	CATRGAGSYEQYF
TRBV5-1	TRBD2	TRBJ2-7	-	15	TGCGCCAGCAGCGTGTTGGCGGGAGTGCAGTACGAGCAGTACTTC	CASSVLAGVQYEQYF
TRBV10-3	TRBD2	TRBJ2-7	-	15	TGTGCCATCAACGGGGGAGGGAGCGGCAGCTACGAGCAGTACTTC	CAINGGGSGSYEQYF
TRBV5-1	-	TRBJ1-2	-	16	TGCGCCAGCAGCTTAAACGACGAAGGGACCGCCTATGGCTACACCTTC	CASSLNDEGTAYGYTF
TRBV25-1	TRBD1	TRBJ2-7	-	15	TGTGCCAGCAGTGATCAGGCAGGGGGACCCTACGAGCAGTACTTC	CASSDQAGGPYEQYF
TRBV5-1	-	TRBJ2-7	-	14	TGCGCCAGCAGCTTGGGCGGGGACTCCTACGAGCAGTACTTC	CASSLGGDSYEQYF
TRBV29-1	-	TRBJ2-7	-	13	TGCAGCGTTGGGACGGATAACTCCTACGAGCAGTACTTC	CSVGTDNSYEQYF
TRBV28	TRBD2	TRBJ2-7	once	15	TGTGCCAGCAGTTCCGGGGGGGAAGGGGCGGACGAGCAGTACTTC	CASSSGGEGADEQYF
TRBV25-1	TRBD2	TRBJ2-5	-	17	TGTGCCAGCAGTGAATCGTGGACTAGCGGGTCCCGAGAGACCCAGTACTTC	CASSESWTSGSRETQYF
TRBV28	TRBD1	TRBJ1-1	once	13	TGTGCCAGCAAGTCGGCAGGGGGCACTGAAGCTTTCTTT	CASKSAGGTEAFF
TRBV18	TRBD2	TRBJ2-2	-	16	TGTGCCAGCTCACCAGCGGGGACTAGCTACGCCGGGGAGCTGTTTTTT	CASSPAGTSYAGELFF
TRBV6-1	-	TRBJ2-7	-	15	TGTGCCAGCAGCCAACTCCGGGCGGGTTTCAACGAGCAGTACTTC	CASSQLRAGFNEQYF
TRBV19	-	TRBJ1-5	-	19	TGTGCCAGTAGTATAGCGGGTCCCCAAATGCTTTATAGCAATCAGCCCCAGCATTTT	CASSIAGPQMLYSNQPQHF
TRBV18	-	TRBJ1-1	-	15	TGTGCCAGCTCACCAGGGAAATCGACGGACACTGAAGCTTTCTTT	CASSPGKSTDTEAFF
TRBV28	-	TRBJ1-5	-	16	TGTGCCAGCAGTTTCAGCAGGGATGCCGGCAATCAGCCCCAGCATTTT	CASSFSRDAGNQPQHF
TRBV5-1	TRBD1	TRBJ2-7	-	14	TGCGCCAGCAGCCTCCGACAGGGATCGGACGAGCAGTACTTC	CASSLRQGSDEQYF
TRBV28	TRBD1	TRBJ2-7	once	14	TGTGCCAGCAGTTCCCGGGACAGCCACTACGAGCAGTACTTC	CASSSRDSHYEQYF
TRBV7-2	TRBD1	TRBJ2-7	-	14	TGTGCCAGCAGCTTAGTGACAGGGTTTAACGAGCAGTACTTC	CASSLVTGFNEQYF
TRBV27	-	TRBJ1-4	once	18	TGTGCCAGCAGTTTCCGCGCCCCGGGACGGGGCATTAATGAAAAACTGTTTTTT	CASSFRAPGRGINEKLFF
TRBV29-1	TRBD1	TRBJ1-2	-	14	TGCAGCGTTGATTGGACAGGGGCTAGCTATGGCTACACCTTC	CSVDWTGASYGYTF
TRBV28	TRBD1	TRBJ1-6	-	14	TGTGCCAGCAGTTTGGCGCAGGGGGCTTCACCCCTCCACTTT	CASSLAQGASPLHF
TRBV28	TRBD2	TRBJ2-5	-	17	TGTGCCAGCAGCCTGGGACTAGCGGGTCTTGATGCGGAGACCCAGTACTTC	CASSLGLAGLDAETQYF
TRBV5-8	-	TRBJ2-1	-	16	TGTGCCAGCAGCCCGGGACCCAGGAGCTCCTACAATGAGCAGTTCTTC	CASSPGPRSSYNEQFF
TRBV7-9	-	TRBJ1-1	once	14	TGTGCCAGCAGCCCCAGGGAGTCGAGCACTGAAGCTTTCTTT	CASSPRESSTEAFF
TRBV7-6	TRBD2	TRBJ2-7	-	17	TGTGCCAGCAGCTTAGATAGCGGGAGCTCCTTCGTCCACGAGCAGTACTTC	CASSLDSGSSFVHEQYF
TRBV7-8	TRBD1	TRBJ1-1	-	16	TGTGCCAGCAGCTTATGGTCGACAGGGCGGCGCACTGAAGCTTTCTTT	CASSLWSTGRRTEAFF
TRBV2	-	TRBJ2-3	-	14	TGTGCCAGCAGTGAGGGACGGGGCCGAGATACGCAGTATTTT	CASSEGRGRDTQYF
TRBV2	-	TRBJ1-1	-	15	TGTGCCAGCAGTGTCCGCAGGGCGATGAACACTGAAGCTTTCTTT	CASSVRRAMNTEAFF
TRBV5-1	-	TRBJ1-1	-	14	TGCGCCAGCAGCTCCGGACAGACGAACACTGAAGCTTTCTTT	CASSSGQTNTEAFF
TRBV10-3	TRBD1	TRBJ2-7	once	13	TGTGCCATCTGGTTTGGGACAGGGGTCGAGCAGTACTTC	CAIWFGTGVEQYF
TRBV6-1	-	TRBJ1-5	-	15	TGTGCCAGCAGTGAAGGCCCCTCCGGGGGTCAGCCCCAGCATTTT	CASSEGPSGGQPQHF
TRBV4-1	TRBD1	TRBJ1-2	once	16	TGCGCCAGCAGCCAAGATGACAGGGGGATCGGCTATGGCTACACCTTC	CASSQDDRGIGYGYTF
TRBV5-1	TRBD2	TRBJ2-5	-	17	TGCGCCAGCAGCTTGGGGACTAGCGGGAGGGCCGGAGAGACCCAGTACTTC	CASSLGTSGRAGETQYF
TRBV5-1	-	TRBJ2-1	once	17	TGCGCCAGCAGCTTGCGTGGGGGTCCTAGCTCCTACAATGAGCAGTTCTTC	CASSLRGGPSSYNEQFF
TRBV27	TRBD2	TRBJ2-7	few	15	TGTGCCAGCAGCGCACCGGGACTAGCTTCTTACGAGCAGTACTTC	CASSAPGLASYEQYF
TRBV29-1	-	TRBJ1-4	-	11	TGCAGCGTTGAAGAGGGTGAAAAACTGTTTTTT	CSVEEGEKLFF
TRBV5-1	TRBD1	TRBJ1-5	-	15	TGCGCCAGCAGCTTGATAGGGGGCTACAATCAGCCCCAGCATTTT	CASSLIGGYNQPQHF
TRBV15	-	TRBJ1-4	-	16	TGTGCCACCAGCCCGACCCGGGGGGCCGCTAATGAAAAACTGTTTTTT	CATSPTRGAANEKLFF
TRBV30	TRBD2	TRBJ2-7	few	12	TGTGCCTGGACTAGCGGGTCCTACGAGCAGTACTTC	CAWTSGSYEQYF
TRBV21-1	-	TRBJ2-2	-	19	TGTGCCAGCAGCAAAGTGGGGACTAGCGGGCGCGCGAACACCGGGGAGCTGTTTTTT	CASSKVGTSGRANTGELFF
TRBV28	-	TRBJ2-7	-	16	TGTGCCAGCAGCAAAGAATATTCCGATGACTCCTACGAGCAGTACTTC	CASSKEYSDDSYEQYF
TRBV28	TRBD2	TRBJ2-1	-	17	TGTGCCAGCAGTCTCCATGGTGGAGCGGGATTAAACTATGAGCAGTTCTTC	CASSLHGGAGLNYEQFF
TRBV7-9	-	TRBJ1-5	once	19	TGTGCCAGCAGTTCGGGGGGTCTTCGGGGCGTCCGCCACCATCAGCCCCAGCATTTT	CASSSGGLRGVRHHQPQHF
TRBV9	-	TRBJ1-4	-	15	TGTGCCAGCAGCGTAGGGGGGATGTGGAACGAAAAACTGTTTTTT	CASSVGGMWNEKLFF